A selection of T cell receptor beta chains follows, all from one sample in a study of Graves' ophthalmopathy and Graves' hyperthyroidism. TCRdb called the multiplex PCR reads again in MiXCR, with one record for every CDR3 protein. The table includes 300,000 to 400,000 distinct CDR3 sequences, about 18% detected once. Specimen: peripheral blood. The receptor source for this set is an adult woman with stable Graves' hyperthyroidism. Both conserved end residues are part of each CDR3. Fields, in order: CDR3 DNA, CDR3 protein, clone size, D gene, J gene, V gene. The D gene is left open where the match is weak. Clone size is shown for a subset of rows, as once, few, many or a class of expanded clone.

TGTGCCAGCAGTTCCTTCGGACAGGGCGCAGAGACCCAGTACTTC,CASSSFGQGAETQYF,many,TRBD1,TRBJ2-5,TRBV6-2/TRBV6-3
TGTGCCAGCAGCTTCGACAGGGCCTCCTACGAGCAGTACTTC,CASSFDRASYEQYF,many,TRBD1,TRBJ2-7,TRBV11-2
TGCAGTGCCGCCCCGGGCGCCCCGGGCAATCAGCCCCAGCATTTT,CSAAPGAPGNQPQHF,few,-,TRBJ1-5,TRBV20-1
TGTGCCAGCAGCTCAGGACAGGGGAACAATCAGCCCCAGCATTTT,CASSSGQGNNQPQHF,-,TRBD1,TRBJ1-5,TRBV6-1
TGCGCCAGCAGCCAAGATCGTGGGGTGAACACTGAAGCTTTCTTT,CASSQDRGVNTEAFF,many,-,TRBJ1-1,TRBV4-1
TGTGCCAGCAGCTTAGGATTCGGGCACTTGACAAGCAATCAGCCCCAGCATTTT,CASSLGFGHLTSNQPQHF,many,-,TRBJ1-5,TRBV11-2
TGCGCCAGCAGCCAATATTTTTCGCGGGAGGGGAGGCGCGAGCAGTACTTC,CASSQYFSREGRREQYF,many,TRBD2,TRBJ2-7,TRBV4-3
TGTGCCAGCAGCCAACTCAGTGGCACCCCGAACACCGGGGAGCTGTTTTTT,CASSQLSGTPNTGELFF,few,-,TRBJ2-2,TRBV4-2
TGCAGTGCTAGAAGTCCTCGTGGCACCGGGGAGCTGTTTTTT,CSARSPRGTGELFF,-,-,TRBJ2-2,TRBV20-1
TGTGCCAGCAAACCAACGGGGGGCTATGGCTACACCTTC,CASKPTGGYGYTF,many,-,TRBJ1-2,TRBV6-5
TGTGCCAGCACCGGAACTTCAGGAAAGGATGGGTACGAGCAGTACTTC,CASTGTSGKDGYEQYF,many,-,TRBJ2-7,TRBV28
TGTGCCAGCAGCTTGACAGGGGGCGGAACTGAAGCTTTCTTT,CASSLTGGGTEAFF,many,TRBD1,TRBJ1-1,TRBV11-2
TGTGCCAGCAGTTTAAGTTTCGGGCTTAGCGGGTTTTCCTACGAGCAGTACTTC,CASSLSFGLSGFSYEQYF,-,TRBD2,TRBJ2-7,TRBV28
TGTGCCACCAGTGATTTGCGCCAGCCCCAGCATTTT,CATSDLRQPQHF,many,-,TRBJ1-5,TRBV24-1
TGTGCCAGCGGACAGACCCGAGGGGAGCAGTACTTC,CASGQTRGEQYF,many,-,TRBJ2-7,TRBV27
TGTGCCTGCAGTGGCCACACAGATACGCAGTATTTT,CACSGHTDTQYF,many,-,TRBJ2-3,TRBV28
TGTGCCTGGAGTGTACGTCGGGGGCCTGGAAACACCATATATTTT,CAWSVRRGPGNTIYF,many,-,TRBJ1-3,TRBV30
TGTGCCAGCAGCACCGGGTTTTCGGGACTAGCGGGAGTAGAGACCCAGTACTTC,CASSTGFSGLAGVETQYF,many,TRBD2,TRBJ2-5,TRBV7-2
TGTGCCAGCAGCTTTACCGCCGGAGACTACGAGCAGTACTTC,CASSFTAGDYEQYF,many,-,TRBJ2-7,TRBV7-2
TGTGCCAGCAGTTTAATAACAGGACCCGTCGGGGCTTTCTTT,CASSLITGPVGAFF,-,-,TRBJ1-1,TRBV28
TGTGCCAGCAGTCCTAATCCGGGAGCTGGGGCCAACGTCCTGACTTTC,CASSPNPGAGANVLTF,many,-,TRBJ2-6,TRBV12-3/TRBV12-4
TGTACCAGCAGTTTAGTAGGCGAGCAGTACTTC,CTSSLVGEQYF,many,-,TRBJ2-7,TRBV28
TGCGCCAGCAGCTTGGATTCCGGGGTAGCAAAAAACATTCAGTACTTC,CASSLDSGVAKNIQYF,-,-,TRBJ2-4,TRBV5-1
TGCAGCGCCGTGGGACAGGGGGCTTATAACGAGCAGTACTTC,CSAVGQGAYNEQYF,many,TRBD1,TRBJ2-7,TRBV29-1
TGTGCCTGGGCATGGGGACAGGGGGCGACTGAAGCTTTCTTT,CAWAWGQGATEAFF,many,TRBD1,TRBJ1-1,TRBV30
TGTGCCAGCAGCTCCCGTGGTGGACCTGCCACAGATACGCAGTATTTT,CASSSRGGPATDTQYF,many,-,TRBJ2-3,TRBV7-8
TGTGCCAGCAGTGAAAGACAGCATGCATACATGAACACTGAAGCTTTCTTT,CASSERQHAYMNTEAFF,-,-,TRBJ1-1,TRBV6-1
TGTGCCAGCAGTTTAATGGCCAGGGATAACACTTTCTTT,CASSLMARDNTFF,many,-,TRBJ1-1,TRBV28
TGTGCCAGCAGGCTCGACAATTTGAACACTGAAGCTTTCTTT,CASRLDNLNTEAFF,-,-,TRBJ1-1,TRBV6-1
TGTGCCAGCAGTTACTCGACAGGGGAGAACACCTTC,CASSYSTGENTF,many,TRBD1,TRBJ1-2,TRBV6-5
TGTGCCAGCAGTTTCGGGCAGGGAGGAACCGGGGAGCTGTTTTTT,CASSFGQGGTGELFF,few,-,TRBJ2-2,TRBV12-3/TRBV12-4
TGTGCCAGCAGTTTAGTTTCGCCTCGGGGCGCAGGGCAGCCCCAGCATTTT,CASSLVSPRGAGQPQHF,many,-,TRBJ1-5,TRBV28
TGTGCCAGCAGTTTCCGTTTCCAGCAGTACTTC,CASSFRFQQYF,many,-,TRBJ2-7,TRBV12-3/TRBV12-4
TGTGCCAGCAGTTACTCGACTACTACCCCCTACGAGCAGTACTTC,CASSYSTTTPYEQYF,many,-,TRBJ2-7,TRBV6-5
TGTGCCAGCAGCCTAGGGACGGCATACTACGAGCAGTACTTC,CASSLGTAYYEQYF,-,-,TRBJ2-7,TRBV12-3/TRBV12-4
TGCGCCAGCAGCCCAGGAGGGGCGGGACCTTCCATGAACACTGAAGCTTTCTTT,CASSPGGAGPSMNTEAFF,many,-,TRBJ1-1,TRBV5-1
TGCAGCGTTGAAGATTATTTATGGGGGGGGAACACTGAAGCTTTCTTT,CSVEDYLWGGNTEAFF,few,-,TRBJ1-1,TRBV29-1
TGTGCCAGCAGCCCCCCCCCTAGCGCTGCGAACACCGGGGGGCTGTTTTTT,CASSPPPSAANTGGLFF,-,-,TRBJ2-2,TRBV11-2
TGTGCCAGCAGGAAGGGACAGGGAGTCGGTACCGGGGAGCTGTTTTTT,CASRKGQGVGTGELFF,many,TRBD1,TRBJ2-2,TRBV6-1
TGTGCCAGCAGTTTATACGTTGGGGGTGGGCAGCCCCAGCATTTT,CASSLYVGGGQPQHF,many,-,TRBJ1-5,TRBV27
TGTGCCAGCAGTTCCGACAGGAATATCTATGGCTACACCTTC,CASSSDRNIYGYTF,many,-,TRBJ1-2,TRBV28
TGTGCCAGCAGCAAGCGGCCCCAAGCGGATGGCTACACCTTC,CASSKRPQADGYTF,-,-,TRBJ1-2,TRBV27
TGTGCCAGCAGTGAAGGGGCAGCCCGACAAGAGACCCAGTACTTC,CASSEGAARQETQYF,many,-,TRBJ2-5,TRBV2
TGTGCCAGCGGAGTTGGGACAGGGGTTAGTCAGCCCCAGCATTTT,CASGVGTGVSQPQHF,many,TRBD1,TRBJ1-5,TRBV9
TGCAGTACAGACAGGGGAGTTGATGAAGCTTTCTTT,CSTDRGVDEAFF,once,TRBD1,TRBJ1-1,TRBV20-1
TGTGCCAGCAGCCCCCGACGAGGGGCGTTGAACACTGAAGCTTTCTTT,CASSPRRGALNTEAFF,many,-,TRBJ1-1,TRBV7-6
TGCGCCAGCAGTCGACAGGGTATAATCTACGAGCAGTACTTC,CASSRQGIIYEQYF,-,TRBD1,TRBJ2-7,TRBV5-1
TGTGCCAGCAGCCAAGAAGGTACAGATACGCAGTATTTT,CASSQEGTDTQYF,many,-,TRBJ2-3,TRBV4-2
TGTGCCAGCGGTGGCGGGGACTATGGCTACACCTTC,CASGGGDYGYTF,many,-,TRBJ1-2,TRBV28
TGTGCCAGCAGTTACGGGCCAGGGAGCAATCAGCCCCAGCATTTT,CASSYGPGSNQPQHF,-,-,TRBJ1-5,TRBV6-2/TRBV6-3
TGTGCCAGCAGCTTATTCAGAATTTTGGATCGTTGGACCCAAGAGACCCAGTACTTC,CASSLFRILDRWTQETQYF,many,-,TRBJ2-5,TRBV11-1
TGTGCCAGCAGGGAGGGAGGGGCGGACACTGAAGCTTTCTTT,CASREGGADTEAFF,many,-,TRBJ1-1,TRBV2
TGTGCCAGCAGCTTGGGGCGGCTAACCCTTCGGGAGCAGTACTTC,CASSLGRLTLREQYF,-,-,TRBJ2-7,TRBV5-8